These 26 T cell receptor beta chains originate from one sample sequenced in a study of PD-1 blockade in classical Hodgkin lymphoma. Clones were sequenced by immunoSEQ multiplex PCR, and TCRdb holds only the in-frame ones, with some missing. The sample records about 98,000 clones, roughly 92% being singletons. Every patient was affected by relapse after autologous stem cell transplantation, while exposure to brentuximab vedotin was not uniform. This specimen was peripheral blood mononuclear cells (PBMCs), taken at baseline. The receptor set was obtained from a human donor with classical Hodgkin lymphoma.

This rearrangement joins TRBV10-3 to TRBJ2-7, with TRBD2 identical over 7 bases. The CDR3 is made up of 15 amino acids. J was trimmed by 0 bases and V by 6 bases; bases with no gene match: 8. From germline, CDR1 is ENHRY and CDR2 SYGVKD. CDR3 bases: TGTGCCATCAGCCCCTCCGGGACTATCTCCTACGAGCAGTACTTC. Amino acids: CAISPSGTISYEQYF.

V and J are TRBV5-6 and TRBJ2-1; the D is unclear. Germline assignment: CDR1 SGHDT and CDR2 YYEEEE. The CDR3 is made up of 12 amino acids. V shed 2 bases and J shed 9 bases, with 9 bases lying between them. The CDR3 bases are TGTGCCAGCAGCTTCAGTATCCGTGAGCAGTTCTTC. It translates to CASSFSIREQFF.

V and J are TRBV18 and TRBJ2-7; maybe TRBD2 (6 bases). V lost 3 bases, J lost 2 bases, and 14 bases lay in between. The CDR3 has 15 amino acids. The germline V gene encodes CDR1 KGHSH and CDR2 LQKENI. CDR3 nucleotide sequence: TGTGCCAGCTCACCTAGAACGGGAGCCACCTACGAGCAGTACTTC. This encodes CASSPRTGATYEQYF. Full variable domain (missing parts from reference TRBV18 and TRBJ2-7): NAGVMQNPRHLVRRRGQEARLRCSPMKGHSHVYWYRQLPEEGLKFMVYLQKENIIDESGMPKERFSAEFPKEGPSILRIQQVVRGDSAAYFCASSPRTGATYEQYFGPGTRLTVT.

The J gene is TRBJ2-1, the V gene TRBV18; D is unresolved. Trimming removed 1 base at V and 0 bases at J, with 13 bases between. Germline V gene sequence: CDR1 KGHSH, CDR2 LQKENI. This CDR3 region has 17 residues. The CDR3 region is CASSPRVPPSSYNEQFF. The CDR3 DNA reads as TGTGCCAGCTCACCACGTGTTCCACCCAGCTCCTACAATGAGCAGTTCTTC.

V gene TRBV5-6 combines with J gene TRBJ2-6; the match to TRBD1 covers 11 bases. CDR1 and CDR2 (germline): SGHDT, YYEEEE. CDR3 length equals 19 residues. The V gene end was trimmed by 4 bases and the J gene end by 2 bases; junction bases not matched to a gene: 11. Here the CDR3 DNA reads TGTGCCAGCAGCCTGGAACCCGGGACAGGGGGGACTGGGGCCAACGTCCTGACTTTC. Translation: CASSLEPGTGGTGANVLTF.

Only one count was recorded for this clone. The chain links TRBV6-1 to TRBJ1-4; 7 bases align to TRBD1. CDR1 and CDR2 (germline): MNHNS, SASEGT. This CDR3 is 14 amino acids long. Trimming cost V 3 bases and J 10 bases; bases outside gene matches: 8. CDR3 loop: CASSDRDSAGKLFF. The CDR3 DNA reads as TGTGCCAGCAGTGATCGGGACAGTGCGGGAAAACTGTTTTTT.

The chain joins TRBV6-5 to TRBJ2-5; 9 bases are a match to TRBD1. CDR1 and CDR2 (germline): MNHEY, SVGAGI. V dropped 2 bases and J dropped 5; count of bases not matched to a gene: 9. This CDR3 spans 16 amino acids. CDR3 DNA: TGTGCCAGCAGTTACCGGGACAGGGCGGTTGCGGAGACCCAGTACTTC. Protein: CASSYRDRAVAETQYF.

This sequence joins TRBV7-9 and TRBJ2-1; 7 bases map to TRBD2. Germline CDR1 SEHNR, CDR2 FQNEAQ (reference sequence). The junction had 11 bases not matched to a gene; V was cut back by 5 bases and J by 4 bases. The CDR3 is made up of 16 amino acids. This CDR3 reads CASSPRLTSRYNEQFF. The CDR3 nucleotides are TGTGCCAGCAGCCCCCGCTTGACTAGCCGTTACAATGAGCAGTTCTTC.

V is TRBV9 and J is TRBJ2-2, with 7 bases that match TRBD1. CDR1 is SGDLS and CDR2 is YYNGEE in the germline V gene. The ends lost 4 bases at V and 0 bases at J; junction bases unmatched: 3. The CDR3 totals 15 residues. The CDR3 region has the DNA TGTGCCAGCAGCCTGGACAGGACGAACACCGGGGAGCTGTTTTTT. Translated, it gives CASSLDRTNTGELFF. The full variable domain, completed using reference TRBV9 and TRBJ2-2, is DSGVTQTPKHLITATGQRVTLRCSPRSGDLSVYWYQQSLDQGLQFLIQYYNGEERAKGNILERFSAQQFPDLHSELNLSSLELGDSALYFCASSLDRTNTGELFFGEGSRLTVL.

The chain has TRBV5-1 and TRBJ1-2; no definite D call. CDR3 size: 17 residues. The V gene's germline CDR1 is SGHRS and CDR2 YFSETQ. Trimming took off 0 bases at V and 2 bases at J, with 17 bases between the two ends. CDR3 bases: TGCGCCAGCAGCTTGGGAAGGGAACCTCCCGTGAACTATGGCTACACCTTC. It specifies CASSLGREPPVNYGYTF.

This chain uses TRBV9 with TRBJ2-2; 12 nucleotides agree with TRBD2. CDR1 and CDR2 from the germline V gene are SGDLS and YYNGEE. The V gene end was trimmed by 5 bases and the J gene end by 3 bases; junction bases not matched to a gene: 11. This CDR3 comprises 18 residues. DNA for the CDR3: TGTGCCAGCAGTTTTTCACCCGGGACTAGCGGGTACACCGGGGAGCTGTTTTTT. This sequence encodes CASSFSPGTSGYTGELFF.

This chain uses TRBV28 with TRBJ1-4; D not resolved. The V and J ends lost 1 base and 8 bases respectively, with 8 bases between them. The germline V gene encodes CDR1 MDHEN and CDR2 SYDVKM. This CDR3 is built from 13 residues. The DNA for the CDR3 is TGTGCCAGCAGTTTATCCGGGCGCGAAAAACTGTTTTTT. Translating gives CASSLSGREKLFF.

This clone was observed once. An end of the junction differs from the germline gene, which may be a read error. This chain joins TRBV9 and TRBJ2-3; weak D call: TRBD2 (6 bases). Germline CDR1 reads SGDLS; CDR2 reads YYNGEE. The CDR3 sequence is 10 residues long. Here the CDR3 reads CASSGTTAHF. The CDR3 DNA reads TGTGCCAGCAGCGGGACTACCGCGCATTTT.

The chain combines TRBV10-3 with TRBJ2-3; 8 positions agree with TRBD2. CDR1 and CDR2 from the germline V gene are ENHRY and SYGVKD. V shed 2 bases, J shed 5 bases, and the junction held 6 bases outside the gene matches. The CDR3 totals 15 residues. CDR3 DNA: TGTGCCATCAGTGAGGGCAGGCTAGCGGGAGATACGCAGTATTTT. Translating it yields CAISEGRLAGDTQYF.

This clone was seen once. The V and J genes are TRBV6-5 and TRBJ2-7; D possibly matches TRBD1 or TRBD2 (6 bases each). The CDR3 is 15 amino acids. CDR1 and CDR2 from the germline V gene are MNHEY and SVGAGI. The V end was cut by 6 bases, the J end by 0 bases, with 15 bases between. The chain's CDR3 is CASSIGGPISYEQYF. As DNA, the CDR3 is TGTGCCAGCAGCATTGGGGGGCCGATCTCCTACGAGCAGTACTTC.

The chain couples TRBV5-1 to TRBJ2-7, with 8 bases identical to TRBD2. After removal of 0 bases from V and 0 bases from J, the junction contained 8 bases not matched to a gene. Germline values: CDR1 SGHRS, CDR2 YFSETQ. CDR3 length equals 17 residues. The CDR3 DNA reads TGCGCCAGCAGCTTGGGATTAGCGGGGTCCAGCTCCTACGAGCAGTACTTC. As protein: CASSLGLAGSSSYEQYF.

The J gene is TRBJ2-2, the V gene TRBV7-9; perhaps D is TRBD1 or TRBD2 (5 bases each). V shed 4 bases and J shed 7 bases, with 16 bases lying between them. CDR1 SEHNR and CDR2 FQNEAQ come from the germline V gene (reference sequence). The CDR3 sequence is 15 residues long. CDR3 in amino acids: CASSSGTGIIGELFF. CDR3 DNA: TGTGCCAGCAGCTCCGGGACGGGTATTATCGGGGAGCTGTTTTTT.

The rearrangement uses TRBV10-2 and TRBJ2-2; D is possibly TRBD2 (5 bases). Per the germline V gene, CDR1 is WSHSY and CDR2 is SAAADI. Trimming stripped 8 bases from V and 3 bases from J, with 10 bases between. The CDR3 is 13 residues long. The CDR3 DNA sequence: TGCGCCAGCGACCCGAGGGACACCGGGGAGCTGTTTTTT. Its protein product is CASDPRDTGELFF.

The CDR3 nucleotides are TGTGCCAGCAGCAAAACCGGGACTAGCGGGAGGGCAAATGAGCAGTTCTTC. Encoded protein: CASSKTGTSGRANEQFF. The V call is TRBV9, the J call TRBJ2-1; 16 nucleotides align to TRBD2. Germline assignment: CDR1 SGDLS and CDR2 YYNGEE. The trim removed 4 bases at V and 7 bases at J, leaving 8 bases unmatched. The CDR3 is made up of 17 amino acids.

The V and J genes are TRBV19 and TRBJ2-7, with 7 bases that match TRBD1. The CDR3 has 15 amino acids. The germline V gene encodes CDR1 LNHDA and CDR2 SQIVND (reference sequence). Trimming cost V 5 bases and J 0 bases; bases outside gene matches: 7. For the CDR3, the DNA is TGTGCCAGTAGTGGGACAGCACTAAGCTCCTACGAGCAGTACTTC. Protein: CASSGTALSSYEQYF.

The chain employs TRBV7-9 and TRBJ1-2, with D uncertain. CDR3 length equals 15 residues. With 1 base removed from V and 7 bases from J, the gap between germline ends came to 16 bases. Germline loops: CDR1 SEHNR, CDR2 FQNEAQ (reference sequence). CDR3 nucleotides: TGTGCCAGCAGCTTAGATCCTCTCCAGAGTGGTGGCTACACCTTC. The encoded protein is CASSLDPLQSGGYTF.

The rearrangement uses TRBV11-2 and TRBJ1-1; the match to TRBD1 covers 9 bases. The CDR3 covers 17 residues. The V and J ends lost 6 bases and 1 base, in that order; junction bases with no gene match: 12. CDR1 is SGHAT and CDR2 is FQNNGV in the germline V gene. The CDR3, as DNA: TGTGCCAGCAGGTACCGGGACAGGGCATCACGGAACACTGAAGCTTTCTTT. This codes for CASRYRDRASRNTEAFF.

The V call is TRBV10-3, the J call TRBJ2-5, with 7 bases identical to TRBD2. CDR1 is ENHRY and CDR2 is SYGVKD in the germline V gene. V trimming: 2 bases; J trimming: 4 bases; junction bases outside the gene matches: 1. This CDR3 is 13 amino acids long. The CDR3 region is CAISEGEGETQYF. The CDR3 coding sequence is TGTGCCATCAGTGAGGGGGAGGGAGAGACCCAGTACTTC.

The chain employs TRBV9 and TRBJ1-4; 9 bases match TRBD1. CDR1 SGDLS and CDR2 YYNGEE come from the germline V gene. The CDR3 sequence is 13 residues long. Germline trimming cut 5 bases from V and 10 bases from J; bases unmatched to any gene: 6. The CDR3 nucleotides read TGTGCCAGCAGTCGACAGGGGGAAGGAAAACTGTTTTTT. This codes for CASSRQGEGKLFF.

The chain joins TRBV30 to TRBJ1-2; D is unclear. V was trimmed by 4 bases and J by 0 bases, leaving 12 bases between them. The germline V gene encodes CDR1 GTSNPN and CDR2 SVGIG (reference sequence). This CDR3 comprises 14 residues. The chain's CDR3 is CAWTPGATNYGYTF. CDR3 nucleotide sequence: TGTGCCTGGACCCCAGGAGCAACTAACTATGGCTACACCTTC.

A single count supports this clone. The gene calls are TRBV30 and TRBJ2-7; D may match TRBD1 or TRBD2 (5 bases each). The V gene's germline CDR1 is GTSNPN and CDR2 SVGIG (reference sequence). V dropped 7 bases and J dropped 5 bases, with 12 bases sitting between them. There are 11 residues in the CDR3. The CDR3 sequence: CALTRGHEQYF. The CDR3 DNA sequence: TGTGCCTTAACTAGGGGCCACGAGCAGTACTTC.